The 14 T cell receptor beta chains listed next were all sequenced from one sample in a study of T cell responses to AZD1222 COVID-19 vaccine. Profiling relied on immunoSEQ multiplex PCR, and the TCRdb table lists in-frame clones only, not all of them. The data hold 95,000 to 130,000 clones, with just under 95% observed a single time. Source: peripheral blood, taken on day 0 of AZD1222 vaccination. These receptors were taken from an adult in good health.

The chain joins TRBV29-1 to TRBJ1-2, with D perhaps matching TRBD1 (6 bases). This CDR3 has 15 amino acids. Germline loops: CDR1 SQVTM, CDR2 ANQGSEA. Trimming cost V 7 bases and J 4 bases, with 22 bases left between them. CDR3 residues: CSASMVVGTTYGYTF. In nucleotides, the CDR3 is TGCAGCGCCTCCATGGTAGTAGGGACAACCTATGGCTACACCTTC.

The rearrangement links TRBV28 to TRBJ2-1; 8 bases align to TRBD1. The CDR3 spans 20 residues. The junction had 18 bases not matched to a gene; V was cut back by 4 bases and J by 1 base. Germline V gene sequence: CDR1 MDHEN, CDR2 SYDVKM. For the CDR3, the DNA is TGTGCCAGCAGTTCACGCCGTACAGGGGGAATTCTAAGGTCCTACAATGAGCAGTTCTTC. Its translation is CASSSRRTGGILRSYNEQFF.

J is TRBJ1-2 and V is TRBV18, with D maybe TRBD1 (6 bases). Trimming pared 3 bases from V and 7 bases from J, leaving 12 bases between. The CDR3 has 13 residues. Germline assignment: CDR1 KGHSH and CDR2 LQKENI. The CDR3 region is CASSPTGPGGYTF. The CDR3 DNA reads TGTGCCAGCTCACCTACAGGGCCAGGTGGCTACACCTTC.

The chain recombines TRBV7-9 with TRBJ2-3; no reliable D call. This CDR3 contains 12 residues. CDR1 is SEHNR, CDR2 FQNEAQ, per germline (reference sequence). The ends were cut back, 5 bases at V and 7 bases at J, with 10 bases in the middle. CDR3 sequence: CASSPGGNTQYF. CDR3 DNA: TGTGCCAGCAGCCCCGGTGGGAATACGCAGTATTTT.

The chain uses TRBV9 and TRBJ1-6; D unresolved. V shed 4 bases and J shed 7 bases, with 6 bases lying between them. Per the germline V gene, CDR1 is SGDLS and CDR2 is YYNGEE. This CDR3 contains 12 residues. The CDR3 DNA is TGTGCCAGCAGCAGAAGGAATTCACCCCTCCACTTT. This codes for CASSRRNSPLHF.

The chain is built from TRBV19 and TRBJ1-4; D remains ambiguous. CDR3 size: 13 residues. The V end lost 0 bases, the J end lost 12 bases, and 11 bases lay between the germline ends. CDR1 and CDR2 (germline): LNHDA, SQIVND (reference sequence). CDR3 in DNA: TGTGCCAGTAGTATAGAGGGCTTTGGGGAACTGTTTTTT. This sequence encodes CASSIEGFGELFF.

The CDR3 loop reads CSATDGRYEQYF. The CDR3 DNA sequence: TGCAGTGCTACTGACGGGAGGTACGAGCAGTACTTC. The chain recombines TRBV20-1 with TRBJ2-7, with 7 bases lining up with TRBD2. This CDR3 spans 12 amino acids. Trimming removed 4 bases from V and 4 bases from J; junction bases left unmatched: 4. Germline V gives CDR1 DFQATT, CDR2 SNEGSKA (reference sequence).

V gene TRBV19 combines with J gene TRBJ1-2; a possible D gene is TRBD1 (5 bases). Germline CDR1 reads LNHDA; CDR2 reads SQIVND (reference sequence). Trimming pared 0 bases from V and 4 bases from J, leaving 12 bases between. The CDR3 is made up of 15 amino acids. The CDR3 DNA follows: TGTGCCAGTAGTATAGACGCGGGGGTGGGCTATGGCTACACCTTC. Protein product: CASSIDAGVGYGYTF.

The chain joins TRBV14 to TRBJ1-4; 9 bases map to TRBD1. The V gene end was trimmed by 4 bases and the J gene end by 5 bases; junction bases not matched to a gene: 5. The germline gives CDR1 SGHDN, CDR2 FVKESK. This CDR3 comprises 15 residues. CDR3 sequence (DNA): TGTGCCAGCAGCCCCTGGACAGGGGACAATGAAAAACTGTTTTTT. Its translation: CASSPWTGDNEKLFF.

The genes are TRBV5-4 and TRBJ2-3, with D possibly matching TRBD2 (5 bases). CDR3 size: 13 residues. The germline V and J ends were trimmed by 0 bases and 4 bases, with 6 bases remaining between them. The germline V gene has CDR1 SGHNT and CDR2 YYREEE (reference sequence). The CDR3 sequence is CASSLVSADTQYF. The CDR3 DNA reads as TGTGCCAGCAGCTTGGTTAGCGCAGATACGCAGTATTTT.

This clone was detected once. The V gene is TRBV27, the J gene TRBJ1-4; perhaps TRBD1 as D (5 bases). CDR1 and CDR2 (germline): MNHEY, SMNVEV (reference sequence). The CDR3 consists of 16 residues. Between the trimmed V and J ends, which lost 0 bases and 4 bases, there was a span of 12 bases. The CDR3 loop reads CASSLSPLRGNEKLFF. CDR3 bases: TGTGCCAGCAGTTTATCCCCCCTAAGGGGTAATGAAAAACTGTTTTTT.

J is TRBJ2-5 and V is TRBV10-2; D is unresolved. CDR3 length: 14 residues. Germline V gene sequence: CDR1 WSHSY, CDR2 SAAADI. Trimming cost V 2 bases and J 0 bases, with 7 bases left between them. The CDR3 sequence is CASSEEQYQETQYF. The CDR3 DNA reads TGCGCCAGCAGTGAGGAGCAGTACCAAGAGACCCAGTACTTC.

The CDR3 bases are TGTGCCAGCAGTTTGAATATAGGGCCTATAAAGCAGTACTTC. It specifies CASSLNIGPIKQYF. The chain couples TRBV27 to TRBJ2-7; D not certain. Trimming removed 3 bases at V and 8 bases at J, with 17 bases between. There are 14 residues in the CDR3. Germline CDR1 is MNHEY and CDR2 is SMNVEV (reference sequence).

The CDR3 is CASSYQGGNTEAFF. The CDR3 DNA is TGTGCCAGCAGCTATCAGGGGGGGAACACTGAAGCTTTCTTT. The chain recombines TRBV11-3 with TRBJ1-1; 7 bases are shared with TRBD1. Germline-derived CDR1 and CDR2 are SGHNT and YENEEA. CDR3 size: 14 residues. Unmatched junction bases numbered 3, after V lost 4 bases and J lost 1 base.